This TCR beta chain was sequenced during a study of glioma-infiltrating T cells after dendritic cell vaccination. Unmatched junction bases numbered 5, after V lost 4 bases and J lost 3 bases. This CDR3 contains 14 residues. The germline V gene has CDR1 SGHRS and CDR2 YFSETQ. The PCR used 60 V beta and 13 J beta primers. The assay was immunoSEQ multiplex PCR, and TCRdb's table has in-frame clones only and misses some. The sample has approximately 82,000 clones, 70% to 90% seen once. V usage is TRBV5-1 and J usage is TRBJ1-2; 8 bases are shared with TRBD1. The sample consisted of blood, taken before dendritic cell vaccination. The sequence came from a human donor with glioblastoma. In DNA form, the CDR3 reads TGCGCCAGCAGCGCGCAGGGGGCAGACTATGGCTACACCTTC. As protein: CASSAQGADYGYTF.